Sequencing of this T cell receptor beta chain was carried out in a study of T cell repertoires in cytomegalovirus infection. Looking at the study overall: CMV epitopes that were recently identified and HLA-C-restricted were used alongside well-studied HLA-B-restricted ones. It can be stated that public TCR beta signatures indicated CMV infection as well as a matching HLA type.

Comment on this clonotype: Its specificity is not known.

TCRdb processed the reads anew with MiXCR; each CDR3 protein has one entry. This table has 250,000 to 300,000 distinct CDR3 sequences, 22% appearing once. Whole-study results and caveats: The ex vivo response was dominated by HLA-C-restricted CMV-specific TCR beta clonotypes.

The V gene's germline CDR1 is MDHEN and CDR2 SYDVKM. This CDR3 has 12 residues. The material was cultured PBMCs, obtained from culture after CMV antigen stimulation. The clonotype comes from a human donor in good health (CMV status not recorded). Some clones in this sample may be carry-over from other donors' samples. The chain carries TRBV28 and TRBJ2-2; 13 bases map to TRBD2. This chain's CDR3 is CAGLAGTGELFF. Here the CDR3 DNA reads TGTGCGGGACTAGCGGGGACCGGGGAGCTGTTTTTT. Supplemented by reference TRBV28 and TRBJ2-2, the full variable domain reads DVKVTQSSRYLVKRTGEKVFLECVQDMDHENMFWYRQDPGLGLRLIYFSYDVKMKEKGDIPEGYSVSREKKERFSLILESASTNQTSMYLCAGLAGTGELFFGEGSRLTVL.